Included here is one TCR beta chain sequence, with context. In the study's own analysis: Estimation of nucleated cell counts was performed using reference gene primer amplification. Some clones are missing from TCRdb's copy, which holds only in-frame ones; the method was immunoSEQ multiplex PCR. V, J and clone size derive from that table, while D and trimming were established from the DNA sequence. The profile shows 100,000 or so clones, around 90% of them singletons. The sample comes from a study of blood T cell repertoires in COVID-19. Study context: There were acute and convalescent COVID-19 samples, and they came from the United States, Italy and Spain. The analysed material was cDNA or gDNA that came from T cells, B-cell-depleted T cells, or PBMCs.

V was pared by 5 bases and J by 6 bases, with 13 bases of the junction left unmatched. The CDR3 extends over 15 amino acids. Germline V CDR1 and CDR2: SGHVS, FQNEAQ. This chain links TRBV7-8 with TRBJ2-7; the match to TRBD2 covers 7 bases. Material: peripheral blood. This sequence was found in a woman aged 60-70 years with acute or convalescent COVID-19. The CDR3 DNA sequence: TGTGCCAGCAGCCCCCTCGTGCGCGGGAGTCCCGAGCAGTACGTC. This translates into CASSPLVRGSPEQYV.